This T cell receptor (beta chain) was documented in a study of blood T cell repertoires in COVID-19. The assay was immunoSEQ multiplex PCR, and TCRdb's table has in-frame clones only and misses some. Of about 120,000 clones listed, approximately 84% are singletons. Sequencing was done on a sample of peripheral blood. The TCR originated in a man aged 50-60 years with acute or convalescent COVID-19.

The CDR3 DNA reads as TGTGCCATCAGCGCAAGTACAGGAATCACTGGAAACACCATATATTTT. Residues: CAISASTGITGNTIYF. This sequence joins TRBV10-3 and TRBJ1-3, with a tentative D call TRBD1 (5 bases). Germline V gene sequence: CDR1 ENHRY, CDR2 SYGVKD. V lost 6 bases and J 2 bases, leaving 17 bases between the germline ends. This CDR3 is 16 amino acids long.